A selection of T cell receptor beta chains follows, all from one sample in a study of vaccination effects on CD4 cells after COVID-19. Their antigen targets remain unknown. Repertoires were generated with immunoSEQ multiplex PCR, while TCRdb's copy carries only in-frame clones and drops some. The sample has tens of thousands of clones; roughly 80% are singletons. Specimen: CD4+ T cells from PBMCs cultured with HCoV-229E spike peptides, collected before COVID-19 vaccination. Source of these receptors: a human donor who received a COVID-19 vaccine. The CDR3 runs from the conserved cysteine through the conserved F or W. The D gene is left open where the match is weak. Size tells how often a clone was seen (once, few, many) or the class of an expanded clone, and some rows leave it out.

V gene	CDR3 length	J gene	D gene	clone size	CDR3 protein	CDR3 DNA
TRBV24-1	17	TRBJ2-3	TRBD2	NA	CATRGTVGSGGTDTQYF	TGTGCCACCAGGGGGACAGTCGGTAGCGGGGGAACAGATACGCAGTATTTT
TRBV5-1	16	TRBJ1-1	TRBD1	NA	CASSFAGQGMNTEAFF	TGCGCCAGCAGCTTTGCTGGACAGGGCATGAACACTGAAGCTTTCTTT
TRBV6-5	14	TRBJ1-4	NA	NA	CASSPTRTNEKLFF	TGTGCCAGCTCCCCGACCAGAACTAATGAAAAACTGTTTTTT
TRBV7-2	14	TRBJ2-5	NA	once	CASSLGAGRETQYF	TGTGCCAGCAGCTTAGGGGCCGGCAGGGAGACCCAGTACTTC
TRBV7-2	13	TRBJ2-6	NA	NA	CASKGPGANVLTF	TGTGCCAGTAAGGGCCCCGGGGCCAACGTCCTGACTTTC
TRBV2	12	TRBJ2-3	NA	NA	CASTGAGDTQYF	TGTGCCAGCACAGGGGCGGGAGATACGCAGTATTTT
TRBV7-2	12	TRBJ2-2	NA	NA	CASSSYPGELFF	TGTGCCAGCAGCTCGTATCCCGGGGAGCTGTTTTTT
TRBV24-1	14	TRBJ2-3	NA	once	CATSDFSRTDTQYF	TGTGCCACCAGTGATTTTAGTAGAACAGATACGCAGTATTTT
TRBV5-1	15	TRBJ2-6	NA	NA	CASSRLGNGANVLTF	TGCGCCAGCAGCCGGTTGGGGAATGGGGCCAACGTCCTGACTTTC
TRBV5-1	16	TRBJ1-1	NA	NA	CASSWESGGGNTEAFF	TGCGCCAGCAGCTGGGAGTCGGGGGGGGGAAACACTGAAGCTTTCTTT
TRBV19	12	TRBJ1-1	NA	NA	CASTLRGTEAFF	TGTGCCAGTACTCTACGGGGGACTGAAGCTTTCTTT
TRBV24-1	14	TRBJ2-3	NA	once	CATSDATPSHTQYF	TGTGCCACCAGTGACGCAACCCCGTCCCATACGCAGTATTTT
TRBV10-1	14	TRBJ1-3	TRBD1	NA	CASSADRAGNTIYF	TGCGCCAGCAGCGCGGACAGGGCTGGAAACACCATATATTTT
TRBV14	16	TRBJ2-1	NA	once	CASSQVRGASYNEQFF	TGTGCCAGCAGCCAAGTACGGGGGGCCTCCTACAATGAGCAGTTCTTC
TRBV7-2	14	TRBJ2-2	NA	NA	CASSFKVGTGELFF	TGTGCCAGCAGCTTTAAGGTGGGGACCGGGGAGCTGTTTTTT